The next 21 T cell receptor beta chains were all read from a single sample in a study of T-cell memory formation after mild COVID-19. Using its own MiXCR run on the 5' RACE reads, TCRdb lists one record per CDR3 protein. The sample includes about 210,000 distinct CDR3 sequences, roughly 27% of them seen just once. Sample: PBMCs or a T cell subset sorted from them (not recorded which). The receptors here all came from an adult woman who had mild COVID-19 (a few samples of this study predate the infection). Cell type and time point are not known.

The chain uses TRBV7-2 and TRBJ1-5; D is undetermined. The germline gives CDR1 SGHTA, CDR2 FQGNSA. The CDR3 runs 15 residues. Trimming pared 2 bases from V and 3 bases from J, leaving 11 bases between. The CDR3 coding sequence is TGTGCCAGCAGCTTAAGGGTAGGGCACAATCAGCCCCAGCATTTT. Encoded protein: CASSLRVGHNQPQHF.

The V call is TRBV5-1, the J call TRBJ2-5; 7 bases fit TRBD2. The CDR3 length is 16 residues. From germline, CDR1 is SGHRS and CDR2 YFSETQ. V lost 0 bases, J lost 2 bases, and 7 bases stayed unmatched. The CDR3 reads CASSLEPGGIQETQYF. In nucleotides, the CDR3 is TGCGCCAGCAGCTTGGAGCCGGGGGGAATTCAAGAGACCCAGTACTTC.

This clonotype was picked up a small number of times. V gene TRBV20-1 combines with J gene TRBJ2-5; D is perhaps TRBD2 (6 bases). The CDR3 consists of 14 residues. V lost 6 bases, J lost 6 bases, and 20 bases lay in between. CDR1 is DFQATT, CDR2 SNEGSKA, per germline (reference sequence). CDR3 amino acids: CSAFLETSPKTQYF. CDR3 in DNA: TGCAGTGCCTTCCTGGAGACTAGTCCGAAGACCCAGTACTTC.

The chain links TRBV3-1 to TRBJ2-7; D not certain. The V end lost 2 bases, the J end lost 0 bases, and 11 bases lay between the germline ends. CDR1 and CDR2 (germline): LGHDT, YNNKEL (reference sequence). The CDR3 extends over 15 amino acids. Here the CDR3 DNA reads TGTGCCAGCAGCCAATCTGGGATGGGCTCCTACGAGCAGTACTTC. It translates to CASSQSGMGSYEQYF.

This chain joins TRBV7-9 and TRBJ2-3, with 8 bases identical to TRBD1. Germline V lookup: CDR1 SEHNR, CDR2 FQNEAQ (reference sequence). This CDR3 region has 17 residues. V lost 5 bases to trimming and J lost 0 bases; unmatched junction nucleotides: 10. CDR3 protein: CASSPHRTGPSTDTQYF. Written as DNA, the CDR3 is TGTGCCAGCAGCCCGCATCGGACAGGGCCAAGCACAGATACGCAGTATTTT.

The chain employs TRBV25-1 and TRBJ2-2, with a tentative D call TRBD2 (5 bases). V was cut by 8 bases and J by 7 bases, with 14 bases left in between. CDR1 and CDR2 (germline): MGHDK, SYGVNS. This CDR3 is built from 13 residues. CDR3 residues: CASGRGSGGELFF. The CDR3 coding sequence is TGTGCCAGCGGCCGGGGATCAGGCGGGGAGCTGTTTTTT.

The V gene is TRBV7-9, the J gene TRBJ2-1; maybe TRBD1 (6 bases). Per germline, CDR1 SEHNR and CDR2 FQNEAQ (reference sequence). V was pared by 8 bases and J by 5 bases, with 10 bases between. The CDR3 consists of 12 residues. This CDR3 reads CASSDRHNEQFF. The CDR3 nucleotides read TGTGCCAGCTCGGACAGACACAATGAGCAGTTCTTC.

This clonotype was seen many times. CDR3 in amino acids: CSVTRGAGELFF. The CDR3, as DNA: TGCAGCGTTACTCGGGGGGCCGGGGAGCTGTTTTTT. This rearrangement joins TRBV29-1 to TRBJ2-2, with 7 positions matching TRBD2. Unmatched junction bases numbered 3, after V lost 5 bases and J lost 6 bases. Germline V gene data show CDR1 as SQVTM and CDR2 as ANQGSEA. The CDR3 contains 12 residues.

This clonotype came up a few times. V usage is TRBV10-3 and J usage is TRBJ2-5; 13 nucleotides align to TRBD2. This CDR3 has 15 amino acids. Looked up from germline, CDR1 is ENHRY and CDR2 is SYGVKD. After removal of 6 bases from V and 4 bases from J, the junction contained 5 bases not matched to a gene. CDR3 nucleotides: TGTGCCATCAGCAGACTAGCGGGGGGTGGAGAGACCCAGTACTTC. This encodes CAISRLAGGGETQYF.

The CDR3 is CAISERDYNEQFF. CDR3 in DNA: TGTGCCATCAGTGAAAGAGACTACAATGAGCAGTTCTTC. This sequence joins TRBV10-3 and TRBJ2-1; D is unresolved. Trimming left V 3 bases short and J 3 bases short, with 6 bases between. CDR1 is ENHRY, CDR2 SYGVKD, per germline. There are 13 residues in the CDR3.

The J gene is TRBJ2-1, the V gene TRBV20-1; 14 bases are a match to TRBD2. The CDR3 has 14 residues. CDR1 is DFQATT and CDR2 is SNEGSKA in the germline V gene (reference sequence). CDR3 bases: TGCAGCGCACTGACGGGACTAGCGGGAGTCGAGCAGTTCTTC. Translated: CSALTGLAGVEQFF.

This clonotype was detected only a few times. The chain uses TRBV5-1 and TRBJ2-1; 9 bases fit TRBD1. Germline V gene data show CDR1 as SGHRS and CDR2 as YFSETQ. V shed 2 bases, J shed 5 bases, and the junction held 5 bases outside the gene matches. This CDR3 comprises 15 residues. The CDR3 DNA follows: TGCGCCAGCAGCTTCGGGACAGGGTCTCACAATGAGCAGTTCTTC. Translated, it gives CASSFGTGSHNEQFF.

At least ten counts were recorded for this clonotype. J is TRBJ2-2 and V is TRBV2; no clear D gene. Trimming removed 6 bases from V and 3 bases from J, with 8 bases in between. Germline V gives CDR1 SNHLY, CDR2 FYNNEI. The CDR3 has 13 residues. The CDR3 is CASSPTDTGELFF. CDR3 nucleotide sequence: TGTGCCAGCAGCCCAACAGACACCGGGGAGCTGTTTTTT.

This clonotype was recorded a few times. This chain links TRBV24-1 with TRBJ2-7, with TRBD1 identical over 10 bases. The ends lost 4 bases at V and 6 bases at J; junction bases unmatched: 2. The CDR3 consists of 13 residues. The germline V gene encodes CDR1 KGHDR and CDR2 SFDVKD. CDR3 region: CATSEWTGGEQYF. CDR3 in DNA: TGTGCCACCAGTGAGTGGACAGGGGGCGAGCAGTACTTC.

The chain has TRBV2 and TRBJ1-2; tentatively, D is TRBD1 (5 bases). This CDR3 comprises 16 residues. V was clipped by 6 bases and J by 4 bases, with 21 bases between them. The germline gives CDR1 SNHLY, CDR2 FYNNEI. CDR3 DNA: TGTGCCAGCAGGGCGAGAAGACAGAGGTCAAGCTATGGCTACACCTTC. Translated: CASRARRQRSSYGYTF.

The J gene is TRBJ1-6, the V gene TRBV7-2, with D perhaps TRBD1 (6 bases). Germline V lookup: CDR1 SGHTA, CDR2 FQGNSA. This CDR3 has 13 amino acids. V dropped 2 bases and J dropped 7 bases, with 6 bases sitting between them. CDR3 DNA: TGTGCCAGCAGCTTAACAGGGAATTCACCCCTCCACTTT. Protein: CASSLTGNSPLHF.

The genes are TRBV24-1 and TRBJ2-7; 9 bases are shared with TRBD1. CDR3 length equals 14 residues. V dropped 8 bases and J dropped 8; count of bases not matched to a gene: 12. CDR1 is KGHDR and CDR2 is SFDVKD in the germline V gene. CDR3 coding DNA: TGTGCCACCACATTGAGAACAGGGGGCTTCAAGCAGTACTTC. Protein product: CATTLRTGGFKQYF.

CDR3 sequence reads: CASSARTKLRGTQYF. CDR3 nucleotide sequence: TGTGCCAGCAGCGCACGGACAAAACTAAGGGGGACCCAGTACTTC. The chain carries TRBV9 and TRBJ2-5; D perhaps matches TRBD1 (5 bases). V dropped 3 bases and J dropped 7 bases, with 19 bases sitting between them. The CDR3 runs to 15 residues. CDR1 and CDR2 from the germline V gene are SGDLS and YYNGEE.

The chain links TRBV7-2 to TRBJ1-2; D unclear. V was pared by 2 bases and J by 8 bases, with 9 bases between. This CDR3 has 12 residues. The germline V gene has CDR1 SGHTA and CDR2 FQGNSA. DNA for the CDR3: TGTGCCAGCAGCTTAATCCAGCGGGGCTACACCTTC. Its protein is CASSLIQRGYTF.

In its sample, this clonotype ranks as medium-sized. V usage is TRBV19 and J usage is TRBJ2-6; perhaps TRBD1 as D (6 bases). The V and J ends lost 4 bases and 4 bases respectively, with 8 bases between them. CDR1 and CDR2 (germline): LNHDA, SQIVND (reference sequence). This CDR3 region has 14 residues. The CDR3 reads CASSTGQGANVLTF. The CDR3 DNA follows: TGTGCCAGTAGTACCGGACAGGGGGCCAACGTCCTGACTTTC.

This chain connects TRBV6-2 or TRBV6-3 to TRBJ2-7; 14 bases map to TRBD2. The CDR3 contains 18 residues. J was trimmed by 2 bases and V by 0 bases; bases with no gene match: 6. Germline loops: CDR1 MNHEY, CDR2 SVGEGT. CDR3 region: CASSYSGLAGGIPYEQYF. For the CDR3, the DNA is TGTGCCAGCAGTTACTCAGGACTAGCGGGAGGAATACCCTACGAGCAGTACTTC.